This T cell receptor (beta chain) was profiled in a study of blood T cell repertoires in COVID-19. Overall study: Spain, Italy and the United States supplied samples that represented acute and convalescent COVID-19. T cells, B-cell-depleted T cells, or PBMCs supplied cDNA or gDNA.

Original handling: Reference gene primer amplification in the assay estimated nucleated cell counts. This table comes from immunoSEQ multiplex PCR, and its TCRdb copy is limited to in-frame clones, with some not included. V and J calls plus clone size are reproduced from that table; the DNA served to infer D and trimming. The sample includes about 250,000 clones, approximately 90% of them seen just once. CDR3 length equals 15 residues. The germline V gene has CDR1 SGHNT and CDR2 YYREEE (reference sequence). With V trimmed by 2 bases and J by 4 bases, 8 bases remained unmatched. This clonotype was sampled from a woman in her thirties or forties who had recovered from COVID-19. The sample was peripheral blood. The chain has TRBV5-4 and TRBJ1-2; 7 bases match TRBD1. The CDR3 is CASSFSTGQFYGYTF. CDR3 nucleotides: TGTGCCAGCAGCTTTTCCACGGGACAGTTCTATGGCTACACCTTC. The full variable domain, rest sourced from reference TRBV5-4 and TRBJ1-2, is ETGVTQSPTHLIKTRGQQVTLRCSSQSGHNTVSWYQQALGQGPQFIFQYYREEENGRGNFPPRFSGLQFPNYSSELNVNALELDDSALYLCASSFSTGQFYGYTFGSGTRLTVV.